The clone carrying this T cell receptor (beta chain) was counted once. The trim removed 1 base at V and 5 bases at J, leaving 4 bases unmatched. The germline gives CDR1 GTSNPN, CDR2 SVGIG (reference sequence). The CDR3 contains 14 residues. HIV-negative, healthy adults without recent acute infections or vaccinations were the donors. The genomic DNA of each subset was split evenly across several immunoSEQ plates. Among the unsorted PBMC samples, replicate PCRs used approximately 270 ng DNA, 30,000 to 35,000 T cell genomes. Profiling relied on immunoSEQ multiplex PCR, and the TCRdb table lists in-frame clones only, not all of them. Of 450,000 to 600,000 clones listed, less than 85% are singletons. The sample comes from a study of shared clonotypes between healthy human individuals. As for the study in general: The people who gave samples were a couple of women and a few men aged 18 to 49.

V is TRBV30 and J is TRBJ1-5, with 8 bases identical to TRBD1. The sequencing sample was made of PBMCs. The sequence was collected from a woman aged 35 to 49 in good health. Some clones in this sample may be carry-over from other donors' samples. This CDR3 is CAWSEGQGDQPQHF. CDR3 bases: TGTGCCTGGAGTGAAGGACAGGGAGATCAGCCCCAGCATTTT.